The 24 T cell receptor beta chains listed next were all sequenced from one sample in a study of circulating CD8 cells and anti-PD-1 response in melanoma. The QIAseq Immune Repertoire TCR panel built the libraries from around 15 ng of total RNA. TCRdb reanalysed the reads using MiXCR and keeps one entry per CDR3 protein. The data show 2,000 to 2,500 distinct CDR3 sequences, roughly 7.3% seen once. Sorting of live CD3+CD8+TCRalphabeta+ cells by PD-1 and/or TIGIT gave four subsets. The sample was CD8+ T cells from PBMCs, taken at baseline or after one month of anti-PD-1 therapy (not recorded which). The receptors come from a human donor with melanoma.

With regard to this clonotype: A much larger clone differs from this one at a single base, so this may be a read error. This sequence joins TRBV5-4 and TRBJ2-7, with D possibly being TRBD2 (6 bases). The germline V and J ends were trimmed by 2 bases and 5 bases, with 14 bases remaining between them. The CDR3 totals 14 residues. Germline-derived CDR1 and CDR2 are SGHNT and YYREEE (reference sequence). The CDR3 sequence: CASSFSTGAHEQYF. The DNA of the CDR3 is TGTGCCAGCAGCTTTTCAACGGGAGCCCACGAGCAGTACTTC.

This clonotype is categorized as medium-sized (0.01 to 0.1%). This rearrangement joins TRBV9 to TRBJ1-1; 9 nucleotides line up with TRBD1. Germline lookup yields CDR1 SGDLS and CDR2 YYNGEE. With V trimmed by 4 bases and J by 5 bases, 6 bases remained unmatched. The CDR3 is made up of 14 amino acids. The DNA of the CDR3 is TGTGCCAGCAGCTCGGGACAGGGTCGGACTGAAGCTTTCTTT. Its protein product is CASSSGQGRTEAFF.

This clonotype was seen only a few times. The J gene is TRBJ2-6, the V gene TRBV19; unclear D gene. The CDR3 runs 14 residues. V lost 3 bases, J lost 4 bases, and 7 bases lay in between. Germline V gives CDR1 LNHDA, CDR2 SQIVND (reference sequence). In DNA form, the CDR3 reads TGTGCCAGTAGTATGGGGTTCGGGGCCAACGTCCTGACTTTC. As protein: CASSMGFGANVLTF.

This clonotype qualifies as medium-sized. The chain joins TRBV7-6 to TRBJ2-3, with TRBD2 identical over 10 bases. V was clipped by 5 bases and J by 0 bases; unmatched bases: 8. CDR3 size: 17 residues. The germline gives CDR1 SGHVS, CDR2 FNYEAQ. CDR3 in DNA: TGTGCCAGCAGCGTTAGGACTAGCGGCACTAGCACAGATACGCAGTATTTT. This codes for CASSVRTSGTSTDTQYF.

Judged by abundance, this clonotype is medium-sized (0.01 to 0.1%). CDR3 protein: CASSQFGGSTDTQYF. The CDR3 DNA sequence: TGCGCCAGCAGCCAATTCGGCGGGAGCACAGATACGCAGTATTTT. This chain joins TRBV4-1 and TRBJ2-3; maybe TRBD2 (5 bases). Trimming stripped 2 bases from V and 0 bases from J, with 9 bases between. The CDR3 has 15 amino acids. Germline V gene data show CDR1 as MGHRA and CDR2 as YSYEKL.

By its share, this clonotype is medium-sized. V gene TRBV9 combines with J gene TRBJ2-3; D unclear. Germline V gene data show CDR1 as SGDLS and CDR2 as YYNGEE. The CDR3 sequence is 12 residues long. Trimming pared 2 bases from V and 2 bases from J, leaving 3 bases between. CDR3 sequence: CASSVLTDTQYF. Written as DNA, the CDR3 is TGTGCCAGCAGCGTTCTCACAGATACGCAGTATTTT.

This clonotype is deemed medium-sized. This sequence joins TRBV5-4 and TRBJ2-1; TRBD1 agrees at 7 bases. The CDR3 has 13 residues. Trimming removed 3 bases from V and 5 bases from J; junction bases left unmatched: 2. Looked up from germline, CDR1 is SGHNT and CDR2 is YYREEE (reference sequence). The CDR3 coding sequence is TGTGCCAGCAGCTCGGGACAGCACAATGAGCAGTTCTTC. The encoded protein is CASSSGQHNEQFF.

This clonotype counts as medium-sized (0.01 to 0.1%). The chain carries TRBV12-3 or TRBV12-4 and TRBJ2-7; no clear D. The CDR3 is 12 amino acids. The germline V and J ends were trimmed by 3 bases and 2 bases, with 5 bases remaining between them. The CDR3 DNA reads TGTGCCAGCAGTTTTTGGCCCTACGAGCAGTACTTC. It is translated as CASSFWPYEQYF.

By share, this clonotype counts as medium-sized. V usage is TRBV25-1 and J usage is TRBJ1-1, with D possibly matching TRBD1 (5 bases). Germline CDR1 and CDR2: MGHDK and SYGVNS. The CDR3 length is 13 residues. Trimming left V 6 bases short and J 3 bases short, with 11 bases between. The CDR3 DNA follows: TGTGCCAGCAGGGACACAGGCGACACTGAAGCTTTCTTT. As protein: CASRDTGDTEAFF.

By share, this clonotype ranks as medium-sized. The chain recombines TRBV24-1 with TRBJ2-1; D possibly corresponds to TRBD2 (5 bases). The CDR3 runs to 17 residues. Trimming removed 3 bases at V and 1 base at J, with 15 bases between. Germline-derived CDR1 and CDR2 are KGHDR and SFDVKD. CDR3 in DNA: TGTGCCACCAGTGATGAGGACTGGGGTCAGTCCTACAATGAGCAGTTCTTC. It is translated as CATSDEDWGQSYNEQFF.

This clonotype is termed medium-sized. This chain links TRBV12-3 or TRBV12-4 with TRBJ2-7, with 8 bases fitting TRBD2. The junction had 2 bases not matched to a gene; V was cut back by 11 bases and J by 5 bases. CDR3 length: 10 amino acids. The CDR3 DNA reads as TGTGCCTCCGGGGGGGACGAGCAGTACTTC. This translates into CASGGDEQYF.

To note about this clonotype: The conserved phenylalanine or tryptophan normally closing the CDR3 is absent here, so this likely arose from a read error. The chain employs TRBV9 and TRBJ1-5; TRBD1 is a possible D gene (6 bases). The CDR3 consists of 15 residues. CDR1 and CDR2 (germline): SGDLS, YYNGEE. DNA of the CDR3: TGTGCCGGCAGCGCAGGACAGTCTAGCAATCAGCCCCAGCATTTA. This translates into CAGSAGQSSNQPQHL.

This clonotype is medium-sized by share. The chain has TRBV7-2 and TRBJ2-3; 10 bases agree with TRBD2. CDR3 length equals 15 residues. CDR1 is SGHTA, CDR2 FQGNSA, per germline. V gave up 5 bases and J gave up 5 bases; unmatched junction bases: 7. The DNA for the CDR3 is TGTGCCAGCAGCCCCAGCGGGGGGGCAGGAGATACGCAGTATTTT. Amino acids: CASSPSGGAGDTQYF.

In its sample, this clonotype is medium-sized. The CDR3 loop is CASSWGGINEQFF. The DNA for the CDR3 is TGTGCCAGCAGTTGGGGGGGGATAAATGAGCAGTTCTTC. The V and J genes are TRBV28 and TRBJ2-1; 7 bases are a match to TRBD2. V was pared by 4 bases and J by 7 bases, with 4 bases of the junction left unmatched. This CDR3 has 13 amino acids. Germline CDR1 reads MDHEN; CDR2 reads SYDVKM.

By share, this clonotype counts as medium-sized. The V call is TRBV27, the J call TRBJ2-1; D is uncertain. This CDR3 is built from 12 residues. Per germline, CDR1 MNHEY and CDR2 SMNVEV (reference sequence). The V gene lost 2 bases and the J gene lost 6 bases, with 5 bases spanning the gap. CDR3 DNA: TGTGCCAGCAGTTTAGTCGGCAATGAGCAGTTCTTC. Translating gives CASSLVGNEQFF.

This clonotype is judged medium-sized. This chain connects TRBV14 to TRBJ2-1, with no clear D. This CDR3 is built from 12 residues. Per the germline V gene, CDR1 is SGHDN and CDR2 is FVKESK. V lost 4 bases to trimming and J lost 12 bases, with 13 bases between them. The CDR3 loop reads CASSPRSLGQFF. The CDR3 DNA reads as TGTGCCAGCAGCCCGAGAAGCCTGGGGCAGTTCTTC.

V gene TRBV19 combines with J gene TRBJ2-7; D may be TRBD1 (5 bases). The CDR3 totals 13 residues. Between the trimmed V and J ends, which lost 6 bases and 2 bases, there was a span of 11 bases. Germline V gives CDR1 LNHDA, CDR2 SQIVND (reference sequence). Written as DNA, the CDR3 is TGTGCCAGTAGCCCAGGGCTACCCTACGAGCAGTACTTC. It codes for CASSPGLPYEQYF.

The J gene is TRBJ1-5, the V gene TRBV19, with no clear D. Germline V lookup: CDR1 LNHDA, CDR2 SQIVND (reference sequence). This CDR3 contains 15 residues. The V gene lost 6 bases and the J gene lost 0 bases, with 12 bases spanning the gap. The CDR3: CASSLLVDSNQPQHF. DNA of the CDR3: TGTGCCAGTAGCCTTCTGGTGGATAGCAATCAGCCCCAGCATTTT.

By share, this clonotype counts as medium-sized. The chain couples TRBV19 to TRBJ2-7; D is perhaps TRBD1 (5 bases). V was shortened by 4 bases and J by 7 bases, with 11 bases between the two germline ends. CDR3 length: 12 amino acids. Germline V lookup: CDR1 LNHDA, CDR2 SQIVND (reference sequence). CDR3 nucleotides: TGTGCCAGTAGTAACCCTCCAGGGGAGCAGTACTTC. Translating gives CASSNPPGEQYF.

Judged by abundance, this clonotype is medium-sized. This sequence joins TRBV19 and TRBJ2-7; possibly TRBD2 for D (7 bases). Trimming removed 10 bases at V and 4 bases at J, with 20 bases between. There are 14 residues in the CDR3. Germline V gives CDR1 LNHDA, CDR2 SQIVND (reference sequence). CDR3 in DNA: TGTGCCACACGCCCAACGGGGGGCGCGTACGAGCAGTACTTC. Translated, it gives CATRPTGGAYEQYF.

By share, this clonotype counts as medium-sized. J is TRBJ1-1 and V is TRBV15; no clear D. Germline V lookup: CDR1 LNHNV, CDR2 YYDKDF (reference sequence). This CDR3 contains 14 residues. Trimming cost V 0 bases and J 1 base, with 6 bases left between them. The CDR3 is CATSRDMGNTEAFF. As DNA, the CDR3 is TGTGCCACCAGCAGAGACATGGGGAACACTGAAGCTTTCTTT.

This clonotype qualifies as medium-sized (0.01 to 0.1%). The J gene is TRBJ1-3, the V gene TRBV7-2; D is unresolved. The V gene lost 6 bases and the J gene lost 0 bases, with 9 bases spanning the gap. Germline CDR1 is SGHTA and CDR2 is FQGNSA. The CDR3 sequence is 14 residues long. Written as DNA, the CDR3 is TGTGCCAGCAGTTCCCGGGACTCTGGAAACACCATATATTTT. This encodes CASSSRDSGNTIYF.

Within the sample, this clonotype is medium-sized. The chain couples TRBV2 to TRBJ2-7; weak D call: TRBD1 (6 bases). V lost 0 bases and J lost 0, with 12 bases in between. This CDR3 is 16 amino acids long. Germline CDR1 SNHLY, CDR2 FYNNEI. CDR3 nucleotide sequence: TGTGCCAGCAGTGAAGCGCTTAGGGGGAGCTCCTACGAGCAGTACTTC. Residues: CASSEALRGSSYEQYF. The complete variable domain, with remaining parts taken from reference TRBV2 and TRBJ2-7, reads EPEVTQTPSHQVTQMGQEVILRCVPISNHLYFYWYRQILGQKVEFLVSFYNNEISEKSEIFDDQFSVERPDGSNFTLKIRSTKLEDSAMYFCASSEALRGSSYEQYFGPGTRLTVT.

A word on this clonotype: It may be a read error: a sequence one base away is much more abundant. The chain carries TRBV19 and TRBJ1-1; D may be TRBD1 (5 bases). This CDR3 region has 13 residues. The germline CDR1 and CDR2 sequences are LNHDA and SQIVND (reference sequence). The ends were cut back, 3 bases at V and 3 bases at J, with 8 bases in the middle. The CDR3 protein is CASSMTVDTEAFF. CDR3 nucleotide sequence: TGTGCCAGTAGTATGACAGTGGACACTGAAGCTTTCTTT.